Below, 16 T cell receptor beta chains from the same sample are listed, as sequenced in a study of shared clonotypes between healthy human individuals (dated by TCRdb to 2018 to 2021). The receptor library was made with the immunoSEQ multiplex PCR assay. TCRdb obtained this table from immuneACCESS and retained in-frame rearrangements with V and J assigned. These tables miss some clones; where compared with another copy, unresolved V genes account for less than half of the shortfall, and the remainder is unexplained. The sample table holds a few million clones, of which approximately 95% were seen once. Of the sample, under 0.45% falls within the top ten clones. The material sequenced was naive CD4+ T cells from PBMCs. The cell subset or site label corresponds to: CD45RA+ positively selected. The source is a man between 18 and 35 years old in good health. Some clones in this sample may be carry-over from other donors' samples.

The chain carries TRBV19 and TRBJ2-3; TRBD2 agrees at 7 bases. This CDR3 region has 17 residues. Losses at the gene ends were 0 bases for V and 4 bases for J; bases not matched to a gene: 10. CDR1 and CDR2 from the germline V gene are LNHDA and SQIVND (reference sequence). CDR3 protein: CASSIDGLAVRPDTQYF. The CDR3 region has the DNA TGTGCCAGTAGTATAGATGGGCTAGCGGTAAGGCCAGATACGCAGTATTTT.

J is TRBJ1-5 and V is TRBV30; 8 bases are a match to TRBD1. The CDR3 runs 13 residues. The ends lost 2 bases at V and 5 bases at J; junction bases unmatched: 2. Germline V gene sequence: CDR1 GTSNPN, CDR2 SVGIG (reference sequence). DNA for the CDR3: TGTGCCTGGAGTCACAGGGGGGATCAGCCCCAGCATTTT. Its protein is CAWSHRGDQPQHF.

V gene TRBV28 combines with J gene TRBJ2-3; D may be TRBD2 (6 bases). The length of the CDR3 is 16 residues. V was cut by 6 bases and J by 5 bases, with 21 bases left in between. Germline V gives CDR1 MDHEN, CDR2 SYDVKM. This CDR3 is CASRPLGGKAQDTQYF. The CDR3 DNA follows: TGTGCCAGCAGGCCCCTTGGCGGGAAGGCCCAAGATACGCAGTATTTT.

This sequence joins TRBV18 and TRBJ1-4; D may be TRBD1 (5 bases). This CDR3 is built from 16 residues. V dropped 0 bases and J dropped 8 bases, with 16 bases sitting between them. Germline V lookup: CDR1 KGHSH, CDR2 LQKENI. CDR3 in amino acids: CASSPPGSGRGEKLFF. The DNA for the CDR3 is TGTGCCAGCTCACCACCGGGTTCGGGGAGGGGAGAAAAACTGTTTTTT.

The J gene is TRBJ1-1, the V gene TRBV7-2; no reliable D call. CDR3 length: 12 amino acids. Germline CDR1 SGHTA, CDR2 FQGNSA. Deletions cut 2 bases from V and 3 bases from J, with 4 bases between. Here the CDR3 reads CASSLYYTEAFF. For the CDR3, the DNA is TGTGCCAGCAGCTTATACTACACTGAAGCTTTCTTT.

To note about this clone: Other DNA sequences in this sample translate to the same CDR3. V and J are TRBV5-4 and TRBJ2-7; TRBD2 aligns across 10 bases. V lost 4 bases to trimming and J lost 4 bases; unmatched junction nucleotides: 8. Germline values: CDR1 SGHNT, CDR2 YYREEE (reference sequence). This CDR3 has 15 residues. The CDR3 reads CASSPRTSGPYEQYF. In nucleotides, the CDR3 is TGTGCCAGCAGCCCACGGACTAGCGGACCTTACGAGCAGTACTTC.

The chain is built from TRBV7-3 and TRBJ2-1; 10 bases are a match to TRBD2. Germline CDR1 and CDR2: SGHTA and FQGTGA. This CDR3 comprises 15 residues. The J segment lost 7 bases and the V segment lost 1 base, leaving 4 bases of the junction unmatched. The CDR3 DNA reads TGTGCCAGCAGCTTAAGCCTAGCGGGAGCGAATGAGCAGTTCTTC. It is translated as CASSLSLAGANEQFF.

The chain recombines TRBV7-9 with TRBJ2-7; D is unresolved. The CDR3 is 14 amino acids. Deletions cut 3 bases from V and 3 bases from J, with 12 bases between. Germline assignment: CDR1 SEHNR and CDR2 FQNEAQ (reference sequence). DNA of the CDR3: TGTGCCAGCAGCTTGGGCAGCCTAAACTACGAGCAGTACTTC. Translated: CASSLGSLNYEQYF.

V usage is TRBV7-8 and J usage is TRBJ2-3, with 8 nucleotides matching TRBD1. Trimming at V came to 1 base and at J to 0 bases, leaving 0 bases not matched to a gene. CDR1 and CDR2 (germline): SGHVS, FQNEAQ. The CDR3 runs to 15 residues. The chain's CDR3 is CASSLGQGSTDTQYF. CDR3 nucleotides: TGTGCCAGCAGCTTAGGACAGGGGAGCACAGATACGCAGTATTTT.

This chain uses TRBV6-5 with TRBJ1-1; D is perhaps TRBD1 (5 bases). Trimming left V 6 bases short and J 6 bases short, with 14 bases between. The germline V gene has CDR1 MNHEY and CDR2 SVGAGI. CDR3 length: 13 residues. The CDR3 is CASSPGGRAEAFF. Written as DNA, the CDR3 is TGTGCCAGCAGCCCCGGGGGTAGGGCTGAAGCTTTCTTT.

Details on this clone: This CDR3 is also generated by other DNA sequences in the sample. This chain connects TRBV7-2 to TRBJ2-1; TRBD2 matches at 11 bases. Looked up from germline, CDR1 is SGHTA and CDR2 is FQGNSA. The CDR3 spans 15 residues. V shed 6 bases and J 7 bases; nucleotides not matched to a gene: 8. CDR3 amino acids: CASSSRTSGRNEQFF. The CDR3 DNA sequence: TGTGCCAGCAGTTCGAGGACTAGCGGGCGTAATGAGCAGTTCTTC.

CDR3 sequence (DNA): TGTGCCAGTAGTTTTTTTATAGGGGGGAACACTGAAGCTTTCTTT. Amino acid sequence: CASSFFIGGNTEAFF. The gene calls are TRBV19 and TRBJ1-1; the D gene is possibly TRBD1 (6 bases). CDR3 length: 15 residues. CDR1 is LNHDA and CDR2 is SQIVND in the germline V gene (reference sequence). V was pared by 5 bases and J by 1 base, with 14 bases between.

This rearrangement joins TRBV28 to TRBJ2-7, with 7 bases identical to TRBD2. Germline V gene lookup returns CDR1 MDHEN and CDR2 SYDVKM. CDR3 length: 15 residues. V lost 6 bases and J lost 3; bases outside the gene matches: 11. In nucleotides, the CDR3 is TGTGCCAGCAGCCCAACTAGCGCCGGGGTCTACGAGCAGTACTTC. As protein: CASSPTSAGVYEQYF.

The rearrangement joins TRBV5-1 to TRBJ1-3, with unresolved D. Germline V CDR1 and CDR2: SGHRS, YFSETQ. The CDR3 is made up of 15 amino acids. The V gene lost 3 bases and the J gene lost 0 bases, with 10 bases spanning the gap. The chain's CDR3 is CASSSGSASGNTIYF. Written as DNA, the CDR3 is TGCGCCAGCAGCTCAGGATCCGCCTCTGGAAACACCATATATTTT.

CDR3 loop: CASSDSGTGGVYGYTF. CDR3 nucleotides: TGTGCCAGCAGTGACTCTGGGACAGGGGGTGTGTATGGCTACACCTTC. The V and J genes are TRBV6-4 and TRBJ1-2; 11 nucleotides agree with TRBD1. Germline V gives CDR1 MRHNA, CDR2 SNTAGT. Trimming at V came to 0 bases and at J to 5 bases, leaving 5 bases not matched to a gene. The CDR3 spans 16 residues.

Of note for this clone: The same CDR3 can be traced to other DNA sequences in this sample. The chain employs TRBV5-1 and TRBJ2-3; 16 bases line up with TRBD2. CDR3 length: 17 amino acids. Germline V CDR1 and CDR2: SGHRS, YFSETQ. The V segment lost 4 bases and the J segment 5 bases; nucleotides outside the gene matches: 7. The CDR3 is CASSPGTSGRAVDTQYF. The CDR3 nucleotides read TGCGCCAGCAGCCCAGGGACTAGCGGGAGGGCCGTAGATACGCAGTATTTT.